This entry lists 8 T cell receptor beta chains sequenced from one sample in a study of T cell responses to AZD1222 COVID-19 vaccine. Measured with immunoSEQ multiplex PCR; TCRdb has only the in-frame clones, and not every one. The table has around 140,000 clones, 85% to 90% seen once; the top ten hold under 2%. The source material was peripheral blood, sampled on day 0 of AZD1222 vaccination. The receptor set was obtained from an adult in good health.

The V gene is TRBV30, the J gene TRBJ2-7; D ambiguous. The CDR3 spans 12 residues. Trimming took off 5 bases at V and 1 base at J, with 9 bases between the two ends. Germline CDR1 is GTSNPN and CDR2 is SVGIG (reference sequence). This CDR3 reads CAWSDGSYEQYF. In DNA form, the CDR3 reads TGTGCCTGGTCGGACGGATCCTACGAGCAGTACTTC. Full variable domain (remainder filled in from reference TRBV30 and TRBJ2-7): SQTIHQWPATLVQPVGSPLSLECTVEGTSNPNLYWYRQAAGRGLQLLFYSVGIGQISSEVPQNLSASRPQDRQFILSSKKLLLSDSGFYLCAWSDGSYEQYFGPGTRLTVT.

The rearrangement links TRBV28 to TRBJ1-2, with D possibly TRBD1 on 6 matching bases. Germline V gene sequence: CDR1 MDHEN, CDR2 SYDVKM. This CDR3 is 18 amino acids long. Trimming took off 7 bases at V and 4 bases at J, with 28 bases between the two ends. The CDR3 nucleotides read TGTGCCAGCACTCCAACAGGGAGGTCCCCCTCGGCCGGCTATGGCTACACCTTC. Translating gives CASTPTGRSPSAGYGYTF.

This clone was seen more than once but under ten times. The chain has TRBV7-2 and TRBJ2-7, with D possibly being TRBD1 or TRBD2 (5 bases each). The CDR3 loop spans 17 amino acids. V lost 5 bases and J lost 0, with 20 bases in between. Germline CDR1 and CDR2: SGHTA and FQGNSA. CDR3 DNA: TGTGCCAGCAGCGCAGGAGAGGGGCGGAGAAGCTCCTACGAGCAGTACTTC. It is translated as CASSAGEGRRSSYEQYF.

The chain's CDR3 is CASSISGLQERWYF. As DNA, the CDR3 is TGTGCCAGTAGTATTTCGGGACTACAAGAGAGGTGGTACTTC. This chain uses TRBV19 with TRBJ2-5; TRBD2 matches 7 bases. Per germline, CDR1 LNHDA and CDR2 SQIVND (reference sequence). The CDR3 spans 14 residues. The ends lost 3 bases at V and 13 bases at J; junction bases unmatched: 14. Combining the CDR3 with reference TRBV19 and TRBJ2-5 gives the whole variable domain DGGITQSPKYLFRKEGQNVTLSCEQNLNHDAMYWYRQDPGQGLRLIYYSQIVNDFQKGDIAEGYSVSREKKESFPLTVTSAQKNPTAFYLCASSISGLQERWYFGPGTRLLVL.

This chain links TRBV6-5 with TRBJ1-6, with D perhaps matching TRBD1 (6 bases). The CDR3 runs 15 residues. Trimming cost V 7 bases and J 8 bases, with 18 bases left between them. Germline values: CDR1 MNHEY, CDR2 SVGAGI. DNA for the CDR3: TGTGCCAGCAAAGAATTTGGGGGGCTAGATTCACCCCTCCACTTT. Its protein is CASKEFGGLDSPLHF.

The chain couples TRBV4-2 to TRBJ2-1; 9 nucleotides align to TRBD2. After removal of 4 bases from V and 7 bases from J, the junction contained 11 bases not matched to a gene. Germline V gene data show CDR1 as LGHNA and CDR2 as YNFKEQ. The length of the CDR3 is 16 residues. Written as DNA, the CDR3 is TGTGCCAGCAGCCCTATGGCAGAGCGGGGGGAGAATGAGCAGTTCTTC. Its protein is CASSPMAERGENEQFF.

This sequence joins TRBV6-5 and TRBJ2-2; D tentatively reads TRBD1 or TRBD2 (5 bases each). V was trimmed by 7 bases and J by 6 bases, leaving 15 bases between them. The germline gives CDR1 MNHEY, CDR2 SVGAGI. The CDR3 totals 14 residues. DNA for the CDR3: TGTGCCAGCAAGAGGTTTGAGGGGTCCGGGGAGCTGTTTTTT. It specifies CASKRFEGSGELFF.

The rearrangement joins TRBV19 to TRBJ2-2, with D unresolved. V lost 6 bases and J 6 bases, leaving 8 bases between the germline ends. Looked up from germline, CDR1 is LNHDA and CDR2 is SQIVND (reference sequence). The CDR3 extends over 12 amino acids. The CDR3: CASRTFSGELFF. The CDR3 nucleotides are TGTGCCAGTAGAACCTTTTCCGGGGAGCTGTTTTTT.